The 23 T cell receptor beta chains presented below share a single source sample, sequenced in a study of T-cell reconstitution after alpha-beta-depleted transplantation in children. Preparing the TCRbeta library involved the use of unique molecular identifiers. One entry per CDR3 protein results from TCRdb running MiXCR on the PCR reads. There are almost 500,000 distinct CDR3 sequences in the sample; roughly an eighth occur only once, and over 5.5% lies in the top ten. Specimen: PBMCs from the stem cell graft donor, collected from the stem cell graft. These receptors originate from a human donor who donated a stem cell graft to a child with combined immunodeficiency.

This sequence joins TRBV5-1 and TRBJ2-7, with 7 bases lining up with TRBD1. CDR1 SGHRS and CDR2 YFSETQ come from the germline V gene. Losses at the gene ends were 0 bases for V and 1 base for J; bases not matched to a gene: 10. The CDR3 extends over 17 amino acids. CDR3 nucleotides: TGCGCCAGCAGCTTGGATTTGTACCGGGACAGATCCTACGAGCAGTACTTC. It encodes CASSLDLYRDRSYEQYF.

This chain uses TRBV5-1 with TRBJ2-5; D gene uncertain. In germline, CDR1 is SGHRS, CDR2 YFSETQ. The CDR3 totals 13 residues. Trimming took off 4 bases at V and 7 bases at J, with 14 bases between the two ends. In nucleotides, the CDR3 is TGCGCCAGCAGCCGCGACCGAGAAGGGACCCAGTACTTC. It is translated as CASSRDREGTQYF.

This clonotype has a count of ten or more. The chain carries TRBV24-1 and TRBJ2-7; 7 nucleotides match TRBD1. CDR3 length: 14 amino acids. Germline V gene data show CDR1 as KGHDR and CDR2 as SFDVKD. V shed 4 bases, J shed 3 bases, and the junction held 5 bases outside the gene matches. The CDR3 sequence: CATSDGDSLYEQYF. For the CDR3, the DNA is TGTGCCACCAGTGACGGGGACAGCCTCTACGAGCAGTACTTC.

This clonotype has just a few counts. The rearrangement joins TRBV4-2 to TRBJ2-5, with 12 bases aligning to TRBD2. The CDR3 is 18 residues long. Germline trimming cut 4 bases from V and 5 bases from J; bases unmatched to any gene: 14. The germline gives CDR1 LGHNA, CDR2 YNFKEQ. CDR3 DNA sequence: TGTGCCAGCAGCCCCTCCCCCCTGACTAGCGGGAGACTGGAGACCCAGTACTTC. As protein: CASSPSPLTSGRLETQYF.

The V and J genes are TRBV4-3 and TRBJ1-5; D unresolved. Trimming removed 4 bases at V and 0 bases at J, with 10 bases between. The CDR3 extends over 15 amino acids. Germline CDR1 reads LGHNA; CDR2 reads YSLEER. CDR3 sequence reads: CASSPAYNSNQPQHF. The CDR3 DNA reads as TGCGCCAGCAGCCCCGCGTATAATAGCAATCAGCCCCAGCATTTT.

The chain joins TRBV12-3 or TRBV12-4 to TRBJ2-7; the D gene is possibly TRBD2 (6 bases). The germline V and J ends were trimmed by 5 bases and 3 bases, with 26 bases remaining between them. The CDR3 contains 18 residues. The CDR3 region is CASSPYPADSGRDYEQYF. The CDR3 DNA reads TGTGCCAGCAGTCCCTACCCGGCCGACAGCGGGCGTGACTACGAGCAGTACTTC.

This sequence joins TRBV29-1 and TRBJ2-7; D call uncertain. The CDR3 consists of 11 residues. V was cut by 5 bases and J by 5 bases, with 10 bases left in between. Per germline, CDR1 SQVTM and CDR2 ANQGSEA. The CDR3 bases are TGCAGCGTTTTGGTTGTGGACGAGCAGTACTTC. It is translated as CSVLVVDEQYF.

This clonotype occurred many times. The chain recombines TRBV15 with TRBJ2-7; no reliable D call. The CDR3 covers 13 residues. The V gene's germline CDR1 is LNHNV and CDR2 YYDKDF (reference sequence). Trimming pared 0 bases from V and 2 bases from J, leaving 5 bases between. The CDR3 DNA reads as TGTGCCACCAGCAGAGATTTAGCCTACGAGCAGTACTTC. Translation gives CATSRDLAYEQYF.

Many counts were recorded for this clonotype. The J gene is TRBJ1-5, the V gene TRBV7-9; weak D call: TRBD1 (5 bases). V was pared by 1 base and J by 5 bases, with 9 bases between. There are 14 residues in the CDR3. Germline CDR1 reads SEHNR; CDR2 reads FQNEAQ (reference sequence). CDR3 region: CASSLGGDHQPQHF. CDR3 coding DNA: TGTGCCAGCAGCTTAGGAGGGGACCATCAGCCCCAGCATTTT.

This clonotype was seen just once. A clone one base away is much larger, so this may be a read error. This chain links TRBV29-1 with TRBJ2-7; D ambiguous. The V and J ends lost 7 bases and 2 bases respectively, with 15 bases between them. Germline V CDR1 and CDR2: SQVTM, ANQGSEA. The CDR3 is 13 residues long. CDR3 nucleotides: TGCAGCGCCATCCTGGGCATCACCTACGAGCAGTACTTC. Translating it yields CSAILGITYEQYF.

This clonotype has more than one count but fewer than ten. The rearrangement uses TRBV12-3 or TRBV12-4 and TRBJ2-5; perhaps D is TRBD1 or TRBD2 (6 bases each). The V end was cut by 7 bases, the J end by 9 bases, with 21 bases between. The CDR3 contains 14 residues. The CDR3 DNA reads as TGTGCCAGCACCCCCTCCGGGGGCAAATTAGCCCAGTACTTC. Protein sequence: CASTPSGGKLAQYF.

The rearrangement links TRBV6-5 to TRBJ2-3; D unclear. The ends were cut back, 3 bases at V and 4 bases at J, with 8 bases in the middle. CDR3 size: 13 residues. Per germline, CDR1 MNHEY and CDR2 SVGAGI. The CDR3 DNA reads TGTGCCAGCAGTTATATGGTTGCAGATACGCAGTATTTT. This translates into CASSYMVADTQYF.

There are many counts of this clonotype. The CDR3 region has the DNA TGCAGTGCTAGAGTGGGGAGGGGGAACACTGAAGCTTTCTTT. Amino acid sequence: CSARVGRGNTEAFF. The chain recombines TRBV20-1 with TRBJ1-1; D perhaps matches TRBD1 (5 bases). Germline V CDR1 and CDR2: DFQATT, SNEGSKA (reference sequence). Trimming pared 1 base from V and 1 base from J, leaving 10 bases between. The CDR3 is 14 residues long.

This clonotype was seen ten or more times. This chain connects TRBV4-2 to TRBJ2-7; 10 bases agree with TRBD1. Germline loops: CDR1 LGHNA, CDR2 YNFKEQ. V was clipped by 5 bases and J by 4 bases; unmatched bases: 5. CDR3 length: 14 residues. This chain's CDR3 is CASSYRDRGYEQYF. The CDR3 nucleotides read TGTGCCAGCAGCTACCGGGACAGGGGATACGAGCAGTACTTC.

The chain recombines TRBV5-1 with TRBJ1-2, with 8 bases aligning to TRBD1. Trimming took 5 bases from V and 2 from J; bases not matched to a gene: 5. Germline V gene lookup returns CDR1 SGHRS and CDR2 YFSETQ. CDR3 length: 14 amino acids. CDR3 nucleotides: TGCGCCAGCAGTCGGGACAGGATCAACTATGGCTACACCTTC. It is translated as CASSRDRINYGYTF.

The chain has TRBV7-9 and TRBJ2-1; D is perhaps TRBD1 or TRBD2 (5 bases each). The CDR3 runs to 16 residues. Germline V gene sequence: CDR1 SEHNR, CDR2 FQNEAQ (reference sequence). The ends were cut back, 2 bases at V and 1 base at J, with 12 bases in the middle. CDR3: CASSLPHWGSYNEQFF. The DNA for the CDR3 is TGTGCCAGCAGCTTACCCCACTGGGGGTCCTACAATGAGCAGTTCTTC. The complete variable domain, with remaining parts taken from reference TRBV7-9 and TRBJ2-1, reads DTGVSQNPRHKITKRGQNVTFRCDPISEHNRLYWYRQTLGQGPEFLTYFQNEAQLEKSRLLSDRFSAERPKGSFSTLEIQRTEQGDSAMYLCASSLPHWGSYNEQFFGPGTRLTVL.

A note on this clonotype: The conserved final phenylalanine or tryptophan is absent from the CDR3, which likely points to a read error. The chain recombines TRBV12-3 or TRBV12-4 with TRBJ1-1; D ambiguous. V was cut by 6 bases and J by 1 base, with 9 bases left in between. CDR3 length: 13 residues. The CDR3, as DNA: TGTGCCAGCAGCACTGCAGAGAACACTGAAGCTTTCTCT. Its translation is CASSTAENTEAFS.

This clonotype has just a few counts. The rearrangement joins TRBV7-3 to TRBJ2-1, with 13 bases that match TRBD2. CDR1 SGHTA and CDR2 FQGTGA come from the germline V gene. The CDR3 is 19 residues long. The V gene end was trimmed by 0 bases and the J gene end by 3 bases; junction bases not matched to a gene: 8. The CDR3 spells CASSLTDRTSGSDYNEQFF. The CDR3, as DNA: TGTGCCAGCAGCTTAACGGACAGGACTAGCGGGAGTGACTACAATGAGCAGTTCTTC. Filled out from reference TRBV7-3 and TRBJ2-1, the complete variable domain reads GAGVSQTPSNKVTEKGKYVELRCDPISGHTALYWYRQSLGQGPEFLIYFQGTGAADDSGLPNDRFFAVRPEGSVSTLKIQRTERGDSAVYLCASSLTDRTSGSDYNEQFFGPGTRLTVL.

This clonotype was detected many times. CDR3 in DNA: TGTGCCAGCAGTTACAGGGTTCAAGGAGAATACTATGGCTACACCTTC. Amino acids: CASSYRVQGEYYGYTF. The genes are TRBV12-3 or TRBV12-4 and TRBJ1-2, with D tentatively TRBD1 (6 bases). The CDR3 is made up of 16 amino acids. The V end lost 4 bases, the J end lost 3 bases, and 18 bases lay between the germline ends.

The gene calls are TRBV20-1 and TRBJ2-7, with 10 bases fitting TRBD2. The V gene's germline CDR1 is DFQATT and CDR2 SNEGSKA (reference sequence). After removal of 5 bases from V and 3 bases from J, the junction contained 13 bases not matched to a gene. The CDR3 contains 16 residues. CDR3 DNA sequence: TGCAGTGCTCCCAATTTAGCGGGGGGCCCTGGCTACGAGCAGTACTTC. Amino acids: CSAPNLAGGPGYEQYF.

This clonotype was recorded a few times. In DNA form, the CDR3 reads TGTGCCAGCAGTTTAGGTAGCGGGGGGTGGGATGAGCAGTTCTTC. This sequence encodes CASSLGSGGWDEQFF. The V call is TRBV12-3 or TRBV12-4, the J call TRBJ2-1; 10 bases agree with TRBD2. V dropped 1 base and J dropped 8; count of bases not matched to a gene: 5. The CDR3 spans 15 residues.

This clonotype was detected a few times. V usage is TRBV24-1 and J usage is TRBJ2-1, with D maybe TRBD1 (6 bases). This CDR3 contains 12 residues. The germline V and J ends were trimmed by 2 bases and 12 bases, with 10 bases remaining between them. The germline V gene has CDR1 KGHDR and CDR2 SFDVKD. CDR3 amino acids: CATSDYRAPQFF. Here the CDR3 DNA reads TGTGCCACCAGTGATTACAGGGCCCCGCAGTTCTTC.

This chain connects TRBV5-4 to TRBJ2-1; 7 bases map to TRBD2. CDR1 and CDR2 (germline): SGHNT, YYREEE (reference sequence). CDR3 size: 17 residues. Trimming removed 0 bases from V and 2 bases from J; junction bases left unmatched: 8. As DNA, the CDR3 is TGTGCCAGCAGCTTGGGGGAAGGAGCGGGACCCTACAATGAGCAGTTCTTC. Protein: CASSLGEGAGPYNEQFF.